One and the same sample provided the 20 T cell receptor beta chains below, sequenced in a study of T cells after yellow fever vaccination. Each CDR3 protein gets one entry after TCRdb re-called the 5' RACE reads with MiXCR. The table shows around 300,000 distinct CDR3 sequences, with around 4.5% occurring only once. The sample here was PBMCs, taken 15 days after the yellow fever booster vaccination. The receptor source for this set is a young man who received the YFV17D yellow fever vaccine.

Comments on this clonotype: An end of the junction does not agree with germline; a read error may underlie this. The chain joins TRBV10-3 to TRBJ2-6; the D gene is possibly TRBD1 (6 bases). This CDR3 has 16 residues. Germline V gene data show CDR1 as ENHRY and CDR2 as SYGVKD. The chain's CDR3 is CAISGTASSGANVPTF. The CDR3, as DNA: TGTGCCATCAGTGGGACAGCCAGCTCTGGGGCCAACGTCCCGACTTTC.

This clonotype was seen at least ten times. The J gene is TRBJ2-5, the V gene TRBV6-2 or TRBV6-3, with a possible D match to TRBD2 (5 bases). The germline CDR1 and CDR2 sequences are MNHEY and SVGEGT. The CDR3 loop spans 12 amino acids. The V end lost 8 bases, the J end lost 4 bases, and 11 bases lay between the germline ends. CDR3 loop: CASGVGGETQYF. CDR3 nucleotide sequence: TGTGCCAGCGGGGTCGGAGGAGAGACCCAGTACTTC.

V and J are TRBV11-2 and TRBJ2-1; tentatively, D is TRBD1 (5 bases). CDR1 and CDR2 from the germline V gene are SGHAT and FQNNGV. The CDR3 covers 14 residues. V shed 1 base and J shed 8 bases, with 12 bases lying between them. This CDR3 is CASSLVDMAYEQFF. The CDR3 region has the DNA TGTGCCAGCAGCTTAGTGGACATGGCATATGAGCAGTTCTTC.

This clonotype was found many times. V gene TRBV20-1 combines with J gene TRBJ1-5, with a tentative D call TRBD1 (5 bases). Germline lookup yields CDR1 DFQATT and CDR2 SNEGSKA (reference sequence). CDR3 size: 12 residues. V lost 5 bases to trimming and J lost 13 bases, with 18 bases between them. In DNA form, the CDR3 reads TGCAGTGCTGGGGGACCCACGAGGACGCAGCATTTT. Its protein is CSAGGPTRTQHF.

The J gene is TRBJ2-7, the V gene TRBV15; D not certain. This CDR3 is 13 amino acids long. Germline CDR1 reads LNHNV; CDR2 reads YYDKDF (reference sequence). V lost 0 bases to trimming and J lost 5 bases, with 8 bases between them. The CDR3 nucleotides read TGTGCCACCAGCAGAGATCCGACGCACGAGCAGTACTTC. This gives the protein CATSRDPTHEQYF.

This rearrangement joins TRBV2 to TRBJ1-5; weak D call: TRBD1 (5 bases). The CDR3 has 16 residues. Germline CDR1 is SNHLY and CDR2 is FYNNEI. V was clipped by 1 base and J by 5 bases, with 15 bases between them. The CDR3 protein is CASSEEAGRNYQPQHF. CDR3 DNA sequence: TGTGCCAGCAGTGAAGAGGCAGGGAGGAATTATCAGCCCCAGCATTTT.

In this sample, this clonotype turned up a few times. The V call is TRBV29-1, the J call TRBJ1-1, with TRBD1 matching over 9 bases. CDR3 size: 13 residues. The germline V gene has CDR1 SQVTM and CDR2 ANQGSEA. The junction had 5 bases not matched to a gene; V was cut back by 5 bases and J by 4 bases. The CDR3 loop is CSVRRQGGTEAFF. Here the CDR3 DNA reads TGCAGCGTTAGGAGACAGGGGGGCACTGAAGCTTTCTTT.

This clonotype has at least ten counts. The rearrangement joins TRBV27 to TRBJ2-7; 7 nucleotides line up with TRBD2. The CDR3 length is 15 residues. V gave up 4 bases and J gave up 5 bases; unmatched junction bases: 11. Germline CDR1 MNHEY, CDR2 SMNVEV (reference sequence). The CDR3 DNA follows: TGTGCCAGCAGTTCGACCCAAGGACGGGAGGACGAGCAGTACGTC. This gives the protein CASSSTQGREDEQYV.

This clonotype has more than one count but fewer than ten. The chain has TRBV28 and TRBJ1-6; D is perhaps TRBD1 (6 bases). This CDR3 region has 15 residues. The V gene lost 3 bases and the J gene lost 7 bases, with 13 bases spanning the gap. CDR1 and CDR2 from the germline V gene are MDHEN and SYDVKM. CDR3 DNA sequence: TGTGCCAGCAGTTTCGGGGGCCGAGGCAATTCACCCCTCCACTTT. It codes for CASSFGGRGNSPLHF.

This clonotype was detected many times. The V gene is TRBV5-1, the J gene TRBJ1-4, with D perhaps TRBD1 (5 bases). The V gene lost 3 bases and the J gene lost 0 bases, with 9 bases spanning the gap. Germline-derived CDR1 and CDR2 are SGHRS and YFSETQ. The CDR3 has 15 amino acids. The CDR3 nucleotides read TGCGCCAGCAGCTGGGACGGAGCAACTAATGAAAAACTGTTTTTT. It is translated as CASSWDGATNEKLFF.

The sample holds a few counts of this clonotype. This rearrangement joins TRBV7-2 to TRBJ1-2, with 10 bases aligning to TRBD1. CDR3 length equals 15 residues. Trimming at V came to 5 bases and at J to 8 bases, leaving 11 bases not matched to a gene. The V gene's germline CDR1 is SGHTA and CDR2 FQGNSA. DNA of the CDR3: TGTGCCAGCAGCGTCCGGGACAGGGGAGAAGGAGGCTACACCTTC. Its translation is CASSVRDRGEGGYTF.

This clonotype showed up many times. The chain recombines TRBV5-1 with TRBJ1-2; D is unresolved. Germline CDR1 reads SGHRS; CDR2 reads YFSETQ. There are 12 residues in the CDR3. Trimming removed 5 bases from V and 4 bases from J, with 9 bases in between. The CDR3 here is CASSPEGYGYTF. CDR3 nucleotide sequence: TGCGCCAGCAGTCCCGAGGGCTATGGCTACACCTTC.

Ten or more counts support this clonotype. The chain links TRBV20-1 to TRBJ2-5, with D perhaps TRBD2 (5 bases). V was clipped by 2 bases and J by 4 bases, with 11 bases between them. There are 13 residues in the CDR3. CDR1 is DFQATT and CDR2 is SNEGSKA in the germline V gene (reference sequence). CDR3 in DNA: TGCAGTGCTAGATTCTGGCGGGCAGAGACCCAGTACTTC. Its translation is CSARFWRAETQYF.

This clonotype showed up many times. The V call is TRBV9, the J call TRBJ2-2; 9 bases agree with TRBD1. CDR3 length: 17 amino acids. With 3 bases clipped from V and 3 bases from J, the junction kept 9 bases outside the gene matches. Germline values: CDR1 SGDLS, CDR2 YYNGEE. CDR3 nucleotides: TGTGCCAGCAGCGGCAACAGGGGGCGCGGCGACACCGGGGAGCTGTTTTTT. Translated: CASSGNRGRGDTGELFF.

The V call is TRBV3-1, the J call TRBJ2-1, with 10 bases aligning to TRBD2. V lost 2 bases and J lost 5; bases outside the gene matches: 6. CDR3 length: 16 residues. Germline CDR1 is LGHDT and CDR2 is YNNKEL (reference sequence). CDR3 sequence reads: CASSQIPGLANNEQFF. The CDR3, as DNA: TGTGCCAGCAGCCAAATACCGGGACTAGCGAACAATGAGCAGTTCTTC.

This clonotype was observed a few times. The V and J genes are TRBV4-2 and TRBJ2-7; 7 bases fit TRBD1. Trimming cost V 1 base and J 4 bases; bases outside gene matches: 7. Germline-derived CDR1 and CDR2 are LGHNA and YNFKEQ. The CDR3 is made up of 15 amino acids. The CDR3 DNA sequence: TGTGCCAGCAGCCAAGGACAGGGTGGGTATTACGAGCAGTACGTC. This encodes CASSQGQGGYYEQYV.

This clonotype was recorded many times. This chain links TRBV10-2 with TRBJ2-3, with D perhaps TRBD1 (5 bases). Germline V CDR1 and CDR2: WSHSY, SAAADI. The CDR3 totals 13 residues. V was shortened by 4 bases and J by 5 bases, with 10 bases between the two germline ends. In nucleotides, the CDR3 is TGCGCCAGCAGTGGGCAGGGTAAAGATACGCAGTATTTT. Its protein is CASSGQGKDTQYF.

This clonotype was recorded many times. This chain joins TRBV20-1 and TRBJ1-1, with a possible D match to TRBD1 (5 bases). V was trimmed by 2 bases and J by 3 bases, leaving 16 bases between them. Germline values: CDR1 DFQATT, CDR2 SNEGSKA (reference sequence). The CDR3 sequence is 15 residues long. The CDR3 DNA sequence: TGCAGTGCTAGACGGGACGTTGATATAGACACTGAAGCTTTCTTT. This codes for CSARRDVDIDTEAFF.

This clonotype was counted at least ten times. The J gene is TRBJ1-1, the V gene TRBV7-9; D not certain. Germline assignment: CDR1 SEHNR and CDR2 FQNEAQ (reference sequence). The CDR3 consists of 13 residues. Deletions cut 4 bases from V and 1 base from J, with 7 bases between. The CDR3 bases are TGTGCCAGCAGCTCCCTCTCGAACACTGAAGCTTTCTTT. Protein sequence: CASSSLSNTEAFF. Full variable domain (outside the CDR3, taken from reference TRBV7-9 and TRBJ1-1): DTGVSQNPRHKITKRGQNVTFRCDPISEHNRLYWYRQTLGQGPEFLTYFQNEAQLEKSRLLSDRFSAERPKGSFSTLEIQRTEQGDSAMYLCASSSLSNTEAFFGQGTRLTVV.

This clonotype was found many times. The chain is built from TRBV29-1 and TRBJ2-3, with 9 bases fitting TRBD2. The CDR3 has 12 amino acids. Trimming cost V 6 bases and J 5 bases; bases outside gene matches: 3. Germline CDR1 reads SQVTM; CDR2 reads ANQGSEA. The CDR3 nucleotides are TGCAGCGTGGCGGGGGGGAGAGATACGCAGTATTTT. Translated, it gives CSVAGGRDTQYF.